These T cell receptor beta chains were read from a single sample in a study of Graves' ophthalmopathy and Graves' hyperthyroidism. TCRdb re-called the multiplex PCR reads through MiXCR, storing one row per CDR3 protein. Here the sample spans about 1.1 million distinct CDR3 sequences, about two fifths being singletons. Sequencing used peripheral blood or thyroid tissue (not recorded which). These receptors came from an adult man with Graves' hyperthyroidism. Each CDR3 is given with its conserved first and last residue. D genes are given only for firm matches. Not all rows give a size; the values are once, few, many and, for expanded clones, a class.

clone_size j_call d_call v_call cdr3_aa cdr3_nt
many TRBJ1-5 . TRBV7-2 CASSLVGLGQPQHF TGTGCCAGCAGCTTAGTAGGGTTAGGCCAGCCCCAGCATTTT
once TRBJ1-5 . TRBV9 CASSVGPQNQPQHF TGTGCCAGCAGCGTAGGGCCGCAGAATCAGCCCCAGCATTTT
. TRBJ1-4 . TRBV7-9 CASSSLTGRRTKKLFF TGTGCCAGCAGTTCACTCACGGGCCGGCGTACGAAGAAACTGTTTTTT
. TRBJ2-5 TRBD1 TRBV6-2/TRBV6-3 CASGLPTGGFQETQYF TGTGCCAGCGGCCTGCCGACAGGGGGCTTTCAAGAGACCCAGTACTTC
. TRBJ1-5 . TRBV7-2 CASRASVSNQPQHF TGTGCCAGCAGGGCGTCCGTTAGCAATCAGCCCCAGCATTTT
. TRBJ2-2 TRBD1 TRBV9 CASSVRTGGTGELFF TGTGCCAGCAGCGTACGGACAGGGGGTACCGGGGAGCTGTTTTTT
many TRBJ2-2 TRBD2 TRBV10-3 CAISEPGLAGTNTGELFF TGTGCCATCAGTGAGCCGGGACTAGCGGGAACGAACACCGGGGAGCTGTTTTTT
. TRBJ2-7 TRBD1 TRBV15 CATSSQGAGGGEQYF TGTGCCACCAGCAGCCAAGGCGCAGGGGGCGGAGAGCAGTACTTC
once TRBJ1-5 TRBD1 TRBV28 CASSPGTVDQPQHF TGTGCCAGCAGTCCCGGGACAGTCGACCAGCCCCAGCATTTT
. TRBJ1-4 . TRBV9 CASEGGDTEKLFF TGTGCCAGCGAGGGCGGGGACACTGAAAAACTGTTTTTT
few TRBJ2-6 . TRBV15 CATSRDSGQGANVLTF TGTGCCACCAGCAGAGATAGTGGGCAGGGGGCCAACGTCCTGACTTTC
many TRBJ1-1 . TRBV2 CASIELGGGTEAFF TGTGCCAGCATTGAACTCGGGGGGGGTACTGAAGCTTTCTTT
many TRBJ1-1 . TRBV9 CASSLKWGGEAFF TGTGCCAGCAGCCTCAAGTGGGGGGGGGAGGCTTTCTTT
many TRBJ2-7 . TRBV7-6 CASSPGTPSYEQYF TGTGCCAGCAGCCCGGGGACACCGTCCTACGAGCAGTACTTC
many TRBJ2-6 . TRBV5-1 CASTLGNSGANVLTF TGCGCCAGCACTTTAGGCAACTCTGGGGCCAACGTCCTGACTTTC
few TRBJ2-3 . TRBV7-8 CASSAQASTDTQYF TGTGCCAGCAGCGCACAGGCTAGCACAGATACGCAGTATTTT
. TRBJ1-2 TRBD1 TRBV7-2 CASSEPGQYNYGYTF TGTGCCAGCAGCGAGCCGGGACAGTACAACTATGGCTACACCTTC
. TRBJ2-5 . TRBV11-2 CASSLDTGFGETQYF TGTGCCAGCAGCTTAGATACAGGGTTTGGAGAGACCCAGTACTTC
many TRBJ2-7 . TRBV7-6 CASSLQASDYEQYF TGTGCCAGCAGCTTACAGGCTAGCGACTACGAGCAGTACTTC
few TRBJ1-2 . TRBV14 CASSSGSGHYGYTF TGTGCCAGCAGCTCCGGGTCAGGGCACTATGGCTACACCTTC
many TRBJ1-6 . TRBV20-1 CSARDKTGPSSPLHF TGCAGTGCTAGAGACAAGACAGGACCAAGTTCACCCCTCCACTTT
many TRBJ1-5 TRBD1 TRBV4-3 CASSHGQGDQPQHF TGCGCCAGCAGCCACGGACAGGGAGATCAGCCCCAGCATTTT
many TRBJ2-2 . TRBV7-9 CASRRITGAHTGELFF TGTGCCAGCAGACGTATAACGGGCGCCCACACCGGGGAGCTGTTTTTT
. TRBJ1-2 . TRBV2 CASKMQGIGGYTF TGTGCCAGCAAGATGCAGGGGATAGGAGGCTACACCTTC
few TRBJ1-2 . TRBV2 CASSEAGHGYTF TGTGCCAGCAGTGAAGCGGGACATGGCTACACCTTC
many TRBJ1-1 TRBD1 TRBV15 CATSTNRGRTSEAFF TGTGCCACCAGCACCAACAGGGGACGAACCTCTGAAGCTTTCTTT
. TRBJ2-7 . TRBV6-5 CASSWRGQNEQYF TGTGCCAGCAGTTGGCGGGGGCAGAACGAGCAGTACTTC
. TRBJ2-2 . TRBV7-2 CASSSLWGPGELFF TGTGCCAGCAGCTCTCTATGGGGTCCCGGGGAGCTGTTTTTT